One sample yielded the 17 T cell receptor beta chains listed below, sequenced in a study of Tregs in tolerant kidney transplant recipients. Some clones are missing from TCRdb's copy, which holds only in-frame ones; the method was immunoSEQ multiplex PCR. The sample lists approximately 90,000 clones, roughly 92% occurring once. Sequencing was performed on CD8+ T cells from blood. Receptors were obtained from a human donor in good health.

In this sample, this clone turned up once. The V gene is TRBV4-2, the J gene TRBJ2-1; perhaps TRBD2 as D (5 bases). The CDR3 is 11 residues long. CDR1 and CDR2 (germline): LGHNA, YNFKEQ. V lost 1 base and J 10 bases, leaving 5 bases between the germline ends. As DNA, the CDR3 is TGTGCCAGCAGCCAAGGCGGGGAGCAGTTCTTC. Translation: CASSQGGEQFF.

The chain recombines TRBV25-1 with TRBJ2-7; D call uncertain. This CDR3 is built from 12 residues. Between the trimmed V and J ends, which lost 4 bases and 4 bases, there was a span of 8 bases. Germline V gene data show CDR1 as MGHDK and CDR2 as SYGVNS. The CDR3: CASSANPYEQYF. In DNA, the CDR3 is TGTGCCAGCAGTGCTAACCCGTACGAGCAGTACTTC.

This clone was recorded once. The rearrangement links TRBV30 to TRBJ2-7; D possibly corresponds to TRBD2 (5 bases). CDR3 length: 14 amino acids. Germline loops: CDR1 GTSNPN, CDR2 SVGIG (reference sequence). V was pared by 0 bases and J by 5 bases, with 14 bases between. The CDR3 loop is CAWSVIGSGDEQYF. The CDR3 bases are TGTGCCTGGAGTGTTATAGGGTCCGGGGACGAGCAGTACTTC.

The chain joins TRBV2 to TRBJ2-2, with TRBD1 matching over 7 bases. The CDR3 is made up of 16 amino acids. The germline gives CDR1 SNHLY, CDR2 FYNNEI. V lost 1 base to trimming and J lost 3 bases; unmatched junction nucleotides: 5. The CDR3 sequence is CASSEVDRVYTGELFF. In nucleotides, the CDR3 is TGTGCCAGCAGTGAAGTCGACAGGGTGTACACCGGGGAGCTGTTTTTT. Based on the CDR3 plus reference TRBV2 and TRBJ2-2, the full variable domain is EPEVTQTPSHQVTQMGQEVILRCVPISNHLYFYWYRQILGQKVEFLVSFYNNEISEKSEIFDDQFSVERPDGSNFTLKIRSTKLEDSAMYFCASSEVDRVYTGELFFGEGSRLTVL.

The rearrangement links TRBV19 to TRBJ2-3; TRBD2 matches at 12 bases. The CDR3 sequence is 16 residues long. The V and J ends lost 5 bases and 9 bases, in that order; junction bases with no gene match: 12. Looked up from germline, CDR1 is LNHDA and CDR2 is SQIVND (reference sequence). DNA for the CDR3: TGTGCCAGTAGTCTAAAACTAGCGGGGGGTGAAAGAACGCAGTATTTT. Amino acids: CASSLKLAGGERTQYF.

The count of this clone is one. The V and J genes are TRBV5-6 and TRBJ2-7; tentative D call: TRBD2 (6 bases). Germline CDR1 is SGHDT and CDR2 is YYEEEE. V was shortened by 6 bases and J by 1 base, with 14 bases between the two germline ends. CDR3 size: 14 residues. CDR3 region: CASNPLRDSYEQYF. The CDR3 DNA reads TGTGCCAGCAACCCCCTGCGGGATTCCTACGAGCAGTACTTC.

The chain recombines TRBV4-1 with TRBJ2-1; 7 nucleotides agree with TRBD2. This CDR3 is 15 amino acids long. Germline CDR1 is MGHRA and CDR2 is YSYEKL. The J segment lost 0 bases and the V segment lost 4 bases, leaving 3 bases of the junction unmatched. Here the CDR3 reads CASSPREVSYNEQFF. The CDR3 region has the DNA TGCGCCAGCAGCCCTCGGGAGGTCTCCTACAATGAGCAGTTCTTC.

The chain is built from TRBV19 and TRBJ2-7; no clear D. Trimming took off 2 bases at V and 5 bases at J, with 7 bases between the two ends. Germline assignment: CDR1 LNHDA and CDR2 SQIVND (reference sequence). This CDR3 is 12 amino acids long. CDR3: CASSISPHEQYF. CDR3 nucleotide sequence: TGTGCCAGTAGTATATCCCCCCACGAGCAGTACTTC.

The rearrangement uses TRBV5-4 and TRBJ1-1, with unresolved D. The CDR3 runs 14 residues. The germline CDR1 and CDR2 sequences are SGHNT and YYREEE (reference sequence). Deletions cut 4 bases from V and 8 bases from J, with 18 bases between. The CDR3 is CASSRWGTPPEAFF. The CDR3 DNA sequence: TGTGCCAGCAGCCGATGGGGAACACCCCCCGAAGCTTTCTTT.

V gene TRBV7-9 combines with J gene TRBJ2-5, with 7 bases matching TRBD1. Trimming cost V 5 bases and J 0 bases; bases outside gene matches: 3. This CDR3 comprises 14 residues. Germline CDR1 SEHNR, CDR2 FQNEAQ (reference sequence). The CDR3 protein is CASSPDRNQETQYF. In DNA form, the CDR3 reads TGTGCCAGCAGCCCGGACAGGAACCAAGAGACCCAGTACTTC.

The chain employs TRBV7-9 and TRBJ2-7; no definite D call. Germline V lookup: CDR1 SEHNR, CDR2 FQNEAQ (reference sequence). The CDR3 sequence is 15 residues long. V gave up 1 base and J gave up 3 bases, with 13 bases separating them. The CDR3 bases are TGTGCCAGCAGCTTAGACAGCCCATCAGTCTACGAGCAGTACTTC. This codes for CASSLDSPSVYEQYF.

This CDR3 reads CASSGTGVNNEQFF. Written as DNA, the CDR3 is TGTGCCAGCAGCGGGACAGGGGTTAACAATGAGCAGTTCTTC. The V call is TRBV7-9, the J call TRBJ2-1; 10 bases map to TRBD1. CDR1 is SEHNR and CDR2 is FQNEAQ in the germline V gene (reference sequence). V shed 5 bases and J 5 bases; nucleotides not matched to a gene: 3. This CDR3 has 14 residues.

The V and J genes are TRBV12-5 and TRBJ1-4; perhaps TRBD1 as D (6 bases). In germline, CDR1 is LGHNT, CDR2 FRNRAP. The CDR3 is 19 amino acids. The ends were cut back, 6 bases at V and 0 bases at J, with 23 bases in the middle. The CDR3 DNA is TGTGCTAGTGGCCTGACCCTACAGGGTAAACCTGCAACTAATGAAAAACTGTTTTTT. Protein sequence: CASGLTLQGKPATNEKLFF.

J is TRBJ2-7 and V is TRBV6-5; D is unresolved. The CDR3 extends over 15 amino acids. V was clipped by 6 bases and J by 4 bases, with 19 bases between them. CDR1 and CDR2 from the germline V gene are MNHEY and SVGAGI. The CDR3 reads CASRPQVLSWYEQYF. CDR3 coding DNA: TGTGCCAGCAGGCCTCAGGTCCTTAGCTGGTACGAGCAGTACTTC.

CDR3 sequence (DNA): TGTGCCGGGTCTCGGGGCACCGGGGAGCTGTTTTTT. As protein: CAGSRGTGELFF. This chain uses TRBV5-6 with TRBJ2-2; TRBD2 is a possible D gene (5 bases). Germline CDR1 and CDR2: SGHDT and YYEEEE. The CDR3 is 12 amino acids. With 10 bases removed from V and 4 bases from J, the gap between germline ends came to 11 bases. Supplemented by reference TRBV5-6 and TRBJ2-2, the full variable domain reads DAGVTQSPTHLIKTRGQQVTLRCSPKSGHDTVSWYQQALGQGPQFIFQYYEEEERQRGNFPDRFSGHQFPNYSSELNVNALLLGDSALYLCAGSRGTGELFFGEGSRLTVL.

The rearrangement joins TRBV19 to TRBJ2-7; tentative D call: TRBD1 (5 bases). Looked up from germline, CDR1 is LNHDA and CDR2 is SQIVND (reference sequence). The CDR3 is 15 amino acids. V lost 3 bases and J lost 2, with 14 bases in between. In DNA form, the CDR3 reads TGTGCCAGTAGTATGGGGCCCCCAGCGACCTACGAGCAGTACTTC. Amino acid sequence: CASSMGPPATYEQYF. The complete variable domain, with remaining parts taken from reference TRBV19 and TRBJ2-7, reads DGGITQSPKYLFRKEGQNVTLSCEQNLNHDAMYWYRQDPGQGLRLIYYSQIVNDFQKGDIAEGYSVSREKKESFPLTVTSAQKNPTAFYLCASSMGPPATYEQYFGPGTRLTVT.

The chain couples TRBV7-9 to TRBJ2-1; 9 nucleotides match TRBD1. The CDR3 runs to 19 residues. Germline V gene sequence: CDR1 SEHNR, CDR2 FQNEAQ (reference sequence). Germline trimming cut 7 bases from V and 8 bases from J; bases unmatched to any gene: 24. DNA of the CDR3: TGTGCCAGCATATACCGGGACAGGGAGCCCGCAGGTCAGGTCGATGAGCAGTTCTTC. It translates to CASIYRDREPAGQVDEQFF. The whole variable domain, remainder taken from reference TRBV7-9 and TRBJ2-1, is DTGVSQNPRHKITKRGQNVTFRCDPISEHNRLYWYRQTLGQGPEFLTYFQNEAQLEKSRLLSDRFSAERPKGSFSTLEIQRTEQGDSAMYLCASIYRDREPAGQVDEQFFGPGTRLTVL.